The 27 T cell receptor beta chains below come from one sample, sequenced in a study of T cell responses to AZD1222 COVID-19 vaccine. Some clones are missing from TCRdb's copy, which holds only in-frame ones; the method was immunoSEQ multiplex PCR. In the table there are about 61,000 clones, over 75% of which are singletons. This specimen consisted of peripheral blood, obtained 28 days after the second AZD1222 dose. The receptors were gathered from an adult who received the AZD1222 COVID-19 vaccine.

The gene calls are TRBV2 and TRBJ2-3; 8 bases map to TRBD2. The CDR3 sequence is 15 residues long. Germline loops: CDR1 SNHLY, CDR2 FYNNEI. Germline trimming cut 5 bases from V and 0 bases from J; bases unmatched to any gene: 4. CDR3 sequence (DNA): TGTGCCAGCAGTTTAGCGGGGAAGAGCACAGATACGCAGTATTTT. As protein: CASSLAGKSTDTQYF.

There are a few counts of this clone. The J gene is TRBJ1-4, the V gene TRBV5-1; 8 bases agree with TRBD1. The CDR3 totals 16 residues. The trim removed 3 bases at V and 0 bases at J, leaving 4 bases unmatched. Germline CDR1 is SGHRS and CDR2 is YFSETQ. Here the CDR3 DNA reads TGCGCCAGCAGCTGGGGACAGGTGGCAACTAATGAAAAACTGTTTTTT. Amino acid sequence: CASSWGQVATNEKLFF.

This chain connects TRBV4-3 to TRBJ1-2; D is unclear. The germline CDR1 and CDR2 sequences are LGHNA and YSLEER. The V and J ends lost 4 bases and 2 bases respectively, with 14 bases between them. The CDR3 contains 15 residues. CDR3 DNA sequence: TGCGCCAGCAGCCCTGCTGGTATGGGGAACTATGGCTACACCTTC. It codes for CASSPAGMGNYGYTF.

This chain links TRBV9 with TRBJ2-2; 10 bases fit TRBD2. The V gene end was trimmed by 5 bases and the J gene end by 2 bases; junction bases not matched to a gene: 3. The CDR3 loop spans 15 amino acids. The germline gives CDR1 SGDLS, CDR2 YYNGEE. The CDR3 reads CASSELAGNTGELFF. CDR3 DNA sequence: TGTGCCAGCAGTGAACTAGCGGGAAACACCGGGGAGCTGTTTTTT.

Only one count was recorded for this clone. The V call is TRBV7-6, the J call TRBJ2-7; 8 bases line up with TRBD1. CDR3 length equals 15 residues. The V gene end was trimmed by 5 bases and the J gene end by 4 bases; junction bases not matched to a gene: 10. CDR1 and CDR2 (germline): SGHVS, FNYEAQ. This CDR3 is CASSLGQGARYEQYF. In DNA form, the CDR3 reads TGTGCCAGCAGCCTGGGGCAGGGGGCGAGGTACGAGCAGTACTTC.

This chain joins TRBV27 and TRBJ1-6, with D hard to call. From germline, CDR1 is MNHEY and CDR2 SMNVEV (reference sequence). The CDR3 totals 13 residues. Trimming removed 0 bases from V and 10 bases from J, with 7 bases in between. CDR3 nucleotides: TGTGCCAGCAGTTTATCAAGGGTCTCACCCCTCCACTTT. Its translation: CASSLSRVSPLHF.

This clone occurred once. The gene calls are TRBV5-4 and TRBJ2-1; D is possibly TRBD2 (6 bases). V was shortened by 4 bases and J by 2 bases, with 13 bases between the two germline ends. The CDR3 loop spans 15 amino acids. In germline, CDR1 is SGHNT, CDR2 YYREEE (reference sequence). The CDR3 DNA reads TGTGCCAGCAGCGGCGGGACTCAACCCTACAATGAGCAGTTCTTC. This encodes CASSGGTQPYNEQFF.

This clone is labeled as large. The chain links TRBV6-1 to TRBJ1-5, with a possible D match to TRBD1 (5 bases). The ends were cut back, 7 bases at V and 2 bases at J, with 12 bases in the middle. Germline V CDR1 and CDR2: MNHNS, SASEGT. The CDR3 consists of 14 residues. For the CDR3, the DNA is TGTGCCAGCACCCAGGGATGGGGCAATCAGCCCCAGCATTTT. Protein: CASTQGWGNQPQHF.

This rearrangement joins TRBV5-1 to TRBJ2-3; D tentatively reads TRBD1 or TRBD2 (5 bases each). The length of the CDR3 is 15 residues. Germline V gene lookup returns CDR1 SGHRS and CDR2 YFSETQ. V was clipped by 4 bases and J by 6 bases, with 18 bases between them. The CDR3, as DNA: TGCGCCAGCAGCCTCACTAGTTTTGGGGCCGATACGCAGTATTTT. As protein: CASSLTSFGADTQYF.

The J gene is TRBJ2-7, the V gene TRBV7-9; D may correspond to TRBD1 or TRBD2 (5 bases each). Trimming pared 4 bases from V and 2 bases from J, leaving 12 bases between. The CDR3 is made up of 14 amino acids. Germline V gene sequence: CDR1 SEHNR, CDR2 FQNEAQ (reference sequence). CDR3 nucleotide sequence: TGTGCCAGCAGCTACCCGGGACGGGCCTACGAGCAGTACTTC. Protein: CASSYPGRAYEQYF.

The chain uses TRBV2 and TRBJ2-6; no firm D call. Germline V gene sequence: CDR1 SNHLY, CDR2 FYNNEI. The CDR3 length is 17 residues. V was clipped by 7 bases and J by 1 base, with 17 bases between them. CDR3 sequence (DNA): TGTGCCAGCACCGACGGGCATCTCGATTCTGGGGCCAACGTCCTGACTTTC. Translated: CASTDGHLDSGANVLTF. Complete variable domain (other parts from reference TRBV2 and TRBJ2-6): EPEVTQTPSHQVTQMGQEVILRCVPISNHLYFYWYRQILGQKVEFLVSFYNNEISEKSEIFDDQFSVERPDGSNFTLKIRSTKLEDSAMYFCASTDGHLDSGANVLTFGAGSRLTVL.

This rearrangement joins TRBV6-1 to TRBJ1-5; D ambiguous. The CDR3 sequence is 13 residues long. Germline V gene sequence: CDR1 MNHNS, CDR2 SASEGT. Deletions cut 3 bases from V and 5 bases from J, with 8 bases between. The CDR3 here is CASSDSFDQPQHF. CDR3 nucleotide sequence: TGTGCCAGCAGTGACAGCTTTGATCAGCCCCAGCATTTT.

The sample holds one count of this clone. This chain uses TRBV6-6 with TRBJ1-2; 7 nucleotides agree with TRBD1. From germline, CDR1 is MNHNY and CDR2 SVGAGI (reference sequence). The CDR3 is 12 residues long. J lost 8 bases, V lost 6 bases, and 6 bases had no gene match. The CDR3 DNA reads TGTGCCAGCAGGGGCGACAGGGTAGGCTACACCTTC. Translation gives CASRGDRVGYTF.

This chain links TRBV24-1 with TRBJ1-2; D is unresolved. Per germline, CDR1 KGHDR and CDR2 SFDVKD. This CDR3 region has 14 residues. V was pared by 2 bases and J by 1 base, with 7 bases between. CDR3 nucleotide sequence: TGTGCCACCAGTGATTCGGCGGTTAACTATGGCTACACCTTC. Translated, it gives CATSDSAVNYGYTF.

The chain links TRBV6-5 to TRBJ2-7, with a tentative D call TRBD1 (6 bases). This CDR3 region has 13 residues. Germline CDR1 and CDR2: MNHEY and SVGAGI. The V end lost 5 bases, the J end lost 2 bases, and 10 bases lay between the germline ends. The chain's CDR3 is CASSRDTTYEQYF. In DNA form, the CDR3 reads TGTGCCAGCAGTCGGGACACCACCTACGAGCAGTACTTC.

The gene calls are TRBV6-2 or TRBV6-3 and TRBJ2-7, with D unresolved. Germline values: CDR1 MNHEY, CDR2 SVGEGT. V was shortened by 0 bases and J by 2 bases, with 14 bases between the two germline ends. The CDR3 length is 16 residues. CDR3 nucleotide sequence: TGTGCCAGCAGTTACTCCGGTTTGGCGGCCCCCTACGAGCAGTACTTC. This codes for CASSYSGLAAPYEQYF.

This clone has a handful of counts. The rearrangement joins TRBV5-4 to TRBJ2-2, with D maybe TRBD1 (6 bases). Germline V gene data show CDR1 as SGHNT and CDR2 as YYREEE (reference sequence). V was clipped by 4 bases and J by 1 base, with 11 bases between them. The CDR3 extends over 15 amino acids. DNA of the CDR3: TGTGCCAGCAGCCTGGGGGCTGGGAACACCGGGGAGCTGTTTTTT. Translated, it gives CASSLGAGNTGELFF.

The J gene is TRBJ2-7, the V gene TRBV7-9, with D perhaps assigned TRBD1 or TRBD2 (5 bases each). CDR1 is SEHNR, CDR2 FQNEAQ, per germline (reference sequence). This CDR3 comprises 14 residues. Trimming shortened V by 5 bases and J by 3 bases, and 14 bases separated the two germline ends. The CDR3 here is CASSLAGTGYEQYF. CDR3 coding DNA: TGTGCCAGCAGCCTGGCCGGGACCGGCTACGAGCAGTACTTC.

The chain has TRBV24-1 and TRBJ2-5, with unresolved D. CDR3 length: 13 residues. The ends were cut back, 0 bases at V and 5 bases at J, with 6 bases in the middle. Germline CDR1 reads KGHDR; CDR2 reads SFDVKD. CDR3 protein: CATSDLGPETQYF. CDR3 nucleotide sequence: TGTGCCACCAGTGATTTGGGTCCGGAGACCCAGTACTTC.

The table lists this clone with a count of one. The chain has TRBV7-8 and TRBJ2-1; 9 positions match TRBD2. Germline values: CDR1 SGHVS, CDR2 FQNEAQ. V lost 5 bases and J lost 2; bases outside the gene matches: 16. The CDR3 loop spans 19 amino acids. Here the CDR3 DNA reads TGTGCCAGCAGCCGTTGGAGCCTGAATAGCGGGAGCCCCTACAATGAGCAGTTCTTC. This encodes CASSRWSLNSGSPYNEQFF.

The chain is built from TRBV11-3 and TRBJ1-1; possibly TRBD1 for D (6 bases). The CDR3 length is 17 residues. The V gene lost 3 bases and the J gene lost 0 bases, with 17 bases spanning the gap. CDR1 and CDR2 (germline): SGHNT, YENEEA. The CDR3 bases are TGTGCCAGCAGCTTTTACCCACCGGACAGCTTGAACACTGAAGCTTTCTTT. Translated: CASSFYPPDSLNTEAFF.

The chain links TRBV25-1 to TRBJ1-4, with D tentatively TRBD1 (5 bases). The CDR3 sequence is 13 residues long. The ends were cut back, 6 bases at V and 9 bases at J, with 14 bases in the middle. Germline V gene lookup returns CDR1 MGHDK and CDR2 SYGVNS. CDR3 in DNA: TGTGCCAGCAGAGGGACCCCTGGGAAAAAACTGTTTTTT. Translated, it gives CASRGTPGKKLFF.

This clone showed up just once. This chain joins TRBV3-1 (or the pseudogene TRBV3-2) and TRBJ2-7; 10 positions agree with TRBD1. After removal of 5 bases from V and 3 bases from J, the junction contained 4 bases not matched to a gene. This CDR3 comprises 14 residues. The germline V gene encodes CDR1 LGHDT and CDR2 YNNKEL (reference sequence). The CDR3 DNA is TGTGCCAGCAGCTACCGGGACAGGGGCTACGAGCAGTACTTC. Translating it yields CASSYRDRGYEQYF.

The chain links TRBV6-6 to TRBJ2-7, with 7 positions matching TRBD2. The CDR3 spans 16 residues. Losses at the gene ends were 0 bases for V and 2 bases for J; bases not matched to a gene: 7. Germline lookup yields CDR1 MNHNY and CDR2 SVGAGI (reference sequence). CDR3 loop: CASSYSTGGIPYEQYF. The CDR3 nucleotides are TGTGCCAGCAGTTACTCTACGGGAGGCATCCCCTACGAGCAGTACTTC.

The chain links TRBV13 to TRBJ2-1, with D possibly matching TRBD2 (6 bases). The CDR3 has 12 amino acids. With 1 base removed from V and 12 bases from J, the gap between germline ends came to 10 bases. Germline CDR1 reads PRHDT; CDR2 reads FYEKMQ (reference sequence). CDR3 loop: CASSLVLAWQFF. The CDR3 nucleotides are TGTGCCAGCAGCTTAGTGCTAGCGTGGCAGTTCTTC.

The rearrangement joins TRBV6-5 to TRBJ1-5; D ambiguous. V lost 6 bases and J lost 3, with 15 bases in between. The CDR3 is 15 residues long. Germline V gene sequence: CDR1 MNHEY, CDR2 SVGAGI. The CDR3 loop reads CASRQRTTDNQPQHF. The CDR3 DNA is TGTGCCAGCAGACAGAGGACGACCGACAATCAGCCCCAGCATTTT.

The chain is built from TRBV30 and TRBJ1-2, with a possible D match to TRBD1 (5 bases). There are 13 residues in the CDR3. Germline CDR1 reads GTSNPN; CDR2 reads SVGIG (reference sequence). Deletions cut 0 bases from V and 6 bases from J, with 11 bases between. CDR3 sequence (DNA): TGTGCCTGGAGTGTGGGCCGGGGGGATGGCTACACCTTC. It yields the protein CAWSVGRGDGYTF. Full variable domain (remainder filled in from reference TRBV30 and TRBJ1-2): SQTIHQWPATLVQPVGSPLSLECTVEGTSNPNLYWYRQAAGRGLQLLFYSVGIGQISSEVPQNLSASRPQDRQFILSSKKLLLSDSGFYLCAWSVGRGDGYTFGSGTRLTVV.